The 30 T cell receptor beta chains below all came from one sample that was sequenced in a study of shared clonotypes between healthy human individuals. Using immunoSEQ multiplex PCR, the repertoire was profiled, and TCRdb retains in-frame clones only, with some absent. The sample holds around 1.6 million clones, nearly 99% seen once. The specimen sequenced was naive CD4+ T cells sorted from blood. Noted subset: CD45RA+ positively selected. Every receptor here comes from a man aged 25 to 40 in good health.

The rearrangement uses TRBV18 and TRBJ2-1; 9 nucleotides align to TRBD2. Germline V gives CDR1 KGHSH, CDR2 LQKENI. V lost 4 bases, J lost 4 bases, and 2 bases stayed unmatched. The CDR3 is 14 amino acids. The CDR3 coding sequence is TGTGCCAGCTCACTAAGCGGGGGGTACAATGAGCAGTTCTTC. Residues: CASSLSGGYNEQFF.

This clone was recorded a few times. This chain uses TRBV2 with TRBJ1-5; 9 positions agree with TRBD1. Germline V gene lookup returns CDR1 SNHLY and CDR2 FYNNEI. The trim removed 6 bases at V and 8 bases at J, leaving 5 bases unmatched. The CDR3 extends over 13 amino acids. The DNA for the CDR3 is TGTGCCAGCAGACAGGGGGCTTTCGAGCCCCAGCATTTT. As protein: CASRQGAFEPQHF.

The CDR3 reads CAIRGISSEKLFF. The CDR3 bases are TGTGCCATCAGAGGGATATCTAGTGAAAAACTGTTTTTT. The V gene is TRBV10-3, the J gene TRBJ1-4; D unclear. CDR1 ENHRY and CDR2 SYGVKD come from the germline V gene. The CDR3 is 13 amino acids. V was trimmed by 6 bases and J by 7 bases, leaving 12 bases between them.

The chain is built from TRBV19 and TRBJ2-7, with D perhaps being TRBD1 or TRBD2 (5 bases each). Germline V gene data show CDR1 as LNHDA and CDR2 as SQIVND (reference sequence). The CDR3 has 15 amino acids. Trimming removed 10 bases from V and 3 bases from J, with 22 bases in between. This chain's CDR3 is CATLKLGPQGYEQYF. The DNA of the CDR3 is TGTGCCACCCTAAAACTAGGACCCCAGGGCTACGAGCAGTACTTC.

The chain employs TRBV9 and TRBJ2-3; no firm D call. Trimming left V 4 bases short and J 2 bases short, with 17 bases between. The CDR3 contains 16 residues. Germline lookup yields CDR1 SGDLS and CDR2 YYNGEE. The CDR3 DNA is TGTGCCAGCAGCCCCTTCGCCGGGTCATACACAGATACGCAGTATTTT. This codes for CASSPFAGSYTDTQYF.

The rearrangement uses TRBV5-1 and TRBJ2-3; TRBD2 matches 10 bases. The CDR3 is made up of 20 amino acids. The V gene end was trimmed by 4 bases and the J gene end by 1 base; junction bases not matched to a gene: 18. The germline V gene has CDR1 SGHRS and CDR2 YFSETQ. The chain's CDR3 is CASSRAPGVAGGRGTDTQYF. Here the CDR3 DNA reads TGCGCCAGCAGCCGGGCCCCTGGGGTAGCGGGAGGTCGAGGCACAGATACGCAGTATTTT.

This chain links TRBV5-1 with TRBJ2-5; D gene ambiguous. The CDR3 sequence is 11 residues long. Germline V gene sequence: CDR1 SGHRS, CDR2 YFSETQ. V was clipped by 7 bases and J by 2 bases, with 6 bases between them. For the CDR3, the DNA is TGCGCCAGCCGCGAGCAAGAGACCCAGTACTTC. Translation: CASREQETQYF.

This clone was recorded only once. The V call is TRBV12-5, the J call TRBJ1-5, with TRBD1 as a possible D gene (6 bases). Germline V gives CDR1 LGHNT, CDR2 FRNRAP. V was trimmed by 1 base and J by 2 bases, leaving 21 bases between them. This CDR3 contains 19 residues. The CDR3 bases are TGTGCTAGTGGTTTGGAACCGGGACATCGAGGTTTTCGCAATCAGCCCCAGCATTTT. Its protein product is CASGLEPGHRGFRNQPQHF.

Regarding this clone: Within the sample, other DNA sequences also encode this same CDR3. The chain recombines TRBV6-5 with TRBJ2-2; D is unresolved. V gave up 0 bases and J gave up 7 bases, with 3 bases separating them. Per germline, CDR1 MNHEY and CDR2 SVGAGI. The CDR3 loop spans 12 amino acids. Here the CDR3 reads CASSYSVGELFF. CDR3 sequence (DNA): TGTGCCAGCAGTTACTCGGTCGGGGAGCTGTTTTTT.

In its sample, this clone was seen once. The J gene is TRBJ2-7, the V gene TRBV18; weak D call: TRBD1 (5 bases). This CDR3 is built from 13 residues. Germline V gives CDR1 KGHSH, CDR2 LQKENI. V was pared by 6 bases and J by 4 bases, with 13 bases between. In nucleotides, the CDR3 is TGTGCCAGCTCCGGTACAGGACGTTACGAGCAGTACTTC. It translates to CASSGTGRYEQYF.

On this clone: Other nucleotide sequences in the sample specify the same CDR3. This chain joins TRBV5-1 and TRBJ2-3; D call uncertain. Germline loops: CDR1 SGHRS, CDR2 YFSETQ. The length of the CDR3 is 15 residues. V lost 0 bases and J lost 2, with 10 bases in between. The CDR3: CASSLVSASTDTQYF. The CDR3 region has the DNA TGCGCCAGCAGCTTGGTGTCAGCGTCCACAGATACGCAGTATTTT.

The gene calls are TRBV5-1 and TRBJ2-7, with 9 bases lining up with TRBD1. Trimming removed 0 bases from V and 5 bases from J; junction bases left unmatched: 3. The germline CDR1 and CDR2 sequences are SGHRS and YFSETQ. This CDR3 region has 14 residues. Written as DNA, the CDR3 is TGCGCCAGCAGCTTGGGACAGGGGGGTGACGAGCAGTACTTC. This sequence encodes CASSLGQGGDEQYF.

The chain is built from TRBV30 and TRBJ2-3, with 10 bases aligning to TRBD2. V dropped 0 bases and J dropped 2; count of bases not matched to a gene: 14. This CDR3 region has 19 residues. CDR1 is GTSNPN and CDR2 is SVGIG in the germline V gene (reference sequence). CDR3 sequence (DNA): TGTGCCTGGAGTGTATCAAGCGGGAGGGCCCGGATCGACACAGATACGCAGTATTTT. Protein product: CAWSVSSGRARIDTDTQYF.

This sequence joins TRBV5-1 and TRBJ2-7, with D perhaps matching TRBD1 (5 bases). This CDR3 spans 14 amino acids. From germline, CDR1 is SGHRS and CDR2 YFSETQ. Trimming pared 1 base from V and 3 bases from J, leaving 11 bases between. CDR3 in DNA: TGCGCCAGCAGCTTGAGCCAGGGATTCTACGAGCAGTACTTC. It yields the protein CASSLSQGFYEQYF.

V and J are TRBV18 and TRBJ2-7; D may match TRBD1 or TRBD2 (5 bases each). The V gene's germline CDR1 is KGHSH and CDR2 LQKENI. V lost 2 bases and J lost 0, with 14 bases in between. The CDR3 is 16 amino acids. The CDR3 sequence: CASSPIGGTTSYEQYF. The CDR3, as DNA: TGTGCCAGCTCACCAATTGGGGGTACCACCTCCTACGAGCAGTACTTC.

The chain links TRBV4-3 to TRBJ1-1; possibly TRBD1 for D (6 bases). This CDR3 is 15 amino acids long. The ends were cut back, 0 bases at V and 1 base at J, with 9 bases in the middle. Germline V gene lookup returns CDR1 LGHNA and CDR2 YSLEER. The chain's CDR3 is CASSQDLTGNTEAFF. CDR3 coding DNA: TGCGCCAGCAGCCAAGATTTGACAGGGAACACTGAAGCTTTCTTT.

This clone was seen only once. The sample has other DNA sequences that encode this CDR3 too. The CDR3 region is CASSYGGGDTEAFF. The CDR3 DNA sequence: TGTGCCAGCAGTTACGGGGGAGGGGACACTGAAGCTTTCTTT. The chain carries TRBV6-6 and TRBJ1-1, with a tentative D call TRBD1 (5 bases). V lost 2 bases, J lost 3 bases, and 10 bases lay in between. CDR3 size: 14 residues. Germline lookup yields CDR1 MNHNY and CDR2 SVGAGI (reference sequence).

The chain has TRBV5-1 and TRBJ1-1, with D possibly TRBD1 on 5 matching bases. The V end was cut by 6 bases, the J end by 0 bases, with 15 bases between. The CDR3 runs to 15 residues. The germline V gene encodes CDR1 SGHRS and CDR2 YFSETQ. Here the CDR3 reads CASMPSGALNTEAFF. The CDR3 nucleotides are TGCGCCAGCATGCCTTCCGGGGCGTTGAACACTGAAGCTTTCTTT.

The chain recombines TRBV10-1 with TRBJ1-5, with 8 bases matching TRBD1. V dropped 0 bases and J dropped 4; count of bases not matched to a gene: 11. Germline CDR1 WNHNN, CDR2 SYGVQD (reference sequence). The CDR3 has 18 amino acids. The CDR3 DNA is TGCGCCAGCAGTGAGTCCCACCTGGACAGGGAGGGGAATCAGCCCCAGCATTTT. Its protein product is CASSESHLDREGNQPQHF.

This rearrangement joins TRBV5-1 to TRBJ2-1; the match to TRBD1 covers 9 bases. Germline V gives CDR1 SGHRS, CDR2 YFSETQ. The CDR3 spans 17 residues. V lost 4 bases, J lost 6 bases, and 14 bases stayed unmatched. In DNA, the CDR3 is TGCGCCAGCAGCCCTACCCATGGGACAGGGATAAGCAATGAGCAGTTCTTC. Its protein is CASSPTHGTGISNEQFF.

The CDR3: CASSLEAGGSRADTQYF. The DNA of the CDR3 is TGCGCCAGCAGCTTGGAAGCGGGAGGAAGTCGCGCAGATACGCAGTATTTT. The rearrangement joins TRBV5-1 to TRBJ2-3, with TRBD2 identical over 9 bases. The CDR3 totals 17 residues. After removal of 0 bases from V and 4 bases from J, the junction contained 9 bases not matched to a gene. CDR1 is SGHRS and CDR2 is YFSETQ in the germline V gene.

This clone was detected only once. The chain carries TRBV5-1 and TRBJ1-4; a weak D match, TRBD1 (5 bases). Trimming stripped 4 bases from V and 0 bases from J, with 10 bases between. The CDR3 totals 15 residues. Germline CDR1 SGHRS, CDR2 YFSETQ. This chain's CDR3 is CASSPGGATNEKLFF. CDR3 nucleotides: TGCGCCAGCAGCCCCGGGGGGGCAACTAATGAAAAACTGTTTTTT.

This chain links TRBV19 with TRBJ2-4; D gene uncertain. Germline V gene sequence: CDR1 LNHDA, CDR2 SQIVND (reference sequence). Trimming took off 2 bases at V and 6 bases at J, with 17 bases between the two ends. The CDR3 sequence is 16 residues long. CDR3 in DNA: TGTGCCAGTAGTATACTTCAGTCCTCCGTGACAAACATTCAGTACTTC. It yields the protein CASSILQSSVTNIQYF.

The chain couples TRBV7-8 to TRBJ2-7; 9 bases agree with TRBD1. Germline values: CDR1 SGHVS, CDR2 FQNEAQ. With V trimmed by 5 bases and J by 3 bases, 8 bases remained unmatched. CDR3 length equals 15 residues. CDR3 protein: CASSPFRDRVYEQYF. In nucleotides, the CDR3 is TGTGCCAGCAGCCCCTTTCGGGACAGGGTCTACGAGCAGTACTTC. Combining the CDR3 with reference TRBV7-8 and TRBJ2-7 gives the whole variable domain GAGVSQSPRYKVAKRGQDVALRCDPISGHVSLFWYQQALGQGPEFLTYFQNEAQLDKSGLPSDRFFAERPEGSVSTLKIQRTQQEDSAVYLCASSPFRDRVYEQYFGPGTRLTVT.

The chain couples TRBV10-3 to TRBJ1-3; the D is unclear. This CDR3 has 13 residues. Between the trimmed V and J ends, which lost 11 bases and 4 bases, there was a span of 15 bases. The germline V gene has CDR1 ENHRY and CDR2 SYGVKD. In DNA, the CDR3 is TGTGCCCACGGGAGCGAAGCAGGAAACACCATATATTTT. Its translation is CAHGSEAGNTIYF.

V gene TRBV7-3 combines with J gene TRBJ2-1, with D tentatively TRBD1 or TRBD2 (5 bases each). This CDR3 has 15 residues. With 7 bases removed from V and 0 bases from J, the gap between germline ends came to 13 bases. Germline loops: CDR1 SGHTA, CDR2 FQGTGA. CDR3 residues: CASKRTTDSYNEQFF. The CDR3 region has the DNA TGTGCCAGCAAGCGGACAACGGACTCCTACAATGAGCAGTTCTTC. The full variable domain, with the rest looked up from reference TRBV7-3 and TRBJ2-1, is GAGVSQTPSNKVTEKGKYVELRCDPISGHTALYWYRQSLGQGPEFLIYFQGTGAADDSGLPNDRFFAVRPEGSVSTLKIQRTERGDSAVYLCASKRTTDSYNEQFFGPGTRLTVL.

This clone was recorded only once. The chain is built from TRBV10-3 and TRBJ2-3; 8 bases line up with TRBD2. This CDR3 has 17 residues. V trimming: 4 bases; J trimming: 4 bases; junction bases outside the gene matches: 13. The germline V gene has CDR1 ENHRY and CDR2 SYGVKD. CDR3 sequence: CAISGPRVAGRSDTQYF. The DNA of the CDR3 is TGTGCCATCAGTGGGCCTCGGGTAGCGGGAAGGTCAGATACGCAGTATTTT.

V usage is TRBV4-2 and J usage is TRBJ1-2; TRBD1 agrees at 12 bases. J was trimmed by 7 bases and V by 3 bases; bases with no gene match: 6. The CDR3 loop spans 15 amino acids. The germline CDR1 and CDR2 sequences are LGHNA and YNFKEQ. The CDR3 sequence: CASSQGQGAYGGYTF. The CDR3, as DNA: TGTGCCAGCAGCCAGGGACAGGGGGCGTACGGTGGCTACACCTTC.

The V and J genes are TRBV6-1 and TRBJ1-1; tentative D call: TRBD1 (6 bases). Deletions cut 7 bases from V and 5 bases from J, with 17 bases between. There are 14 residues in the CDR3. Germline lookup yields CDR1 MNHNS and CDR2 SASEGT. CDR3 DNA: TGTGCCAGCAACCGCGTCAGGGGTAAAACTGAAGCTTTCTTT. Protein product: CASNRVRGKTEAFF.

The chain uses TRBV10-3 and TRBJ2-7, with 7 bases that match TRBD1. This CDR3 has 14 amino acids. The germline V gene has CDR1 ENHRY and CDR2 SYGVKD. Trimming cost V 4 bases and J 5 bases; bases outside gene matches: 8. The CDR3 is CAISGKTGRDEQYF. The CDR3 nucleotides read TGTGCCATCAGTGGGAAGACAGGGCGTGACGAGCAGTACTTC.